This passage covers 20 T cell receptor beta chains from one sample sequenced in a study of cytomegalovirus exposure and HLA in healthy donors. 60 Vbeta and 13 Jbeta primers were used in PCR. Clones were read by immunoSEQ multiplex PCR, and TCRdb kept only the in-frame ones, dropping some. The repertoire has approximately 200,000 clones, roughly 78% of them found once; the top ten carry around 4.8%. Sequencing input: PBMCs. The receptors come from a woman aged 25 to 39 in good health and CMV-seropositive.

This chain joins TRBV5-4 and TRBJ1-2; D gene unclear. The CDR3 spans 15 residues. V lost 0 bases to trimming and J lost 4 bases, with 13 bases between them. Germline V gene data show CDR1 as SGHNT and CDR2 as YYREEE (reference sequence). CDR3 region: CASSLESPHSYGYTF. The CDR3 DNA sequence: TGTGCCAGCAGCTTGGAGTCACCACACAGCTATGGCTACACCTTC.

The CDR3 nucleotides read TGCGCCAGCAGCTCAGGACTGTTCCTTAGCTCCTACGAGCAGTACTTC. This encodes CASSSGLFLSSYEQYF. V gene TRBV5-1 combines with J gene TRBJ2-7; possible D gene TRBD2, 5 bases. The CDR3 has 16 residues. Between the trimmed V and J ends, which lost 3 bases and 0 bases, there was a span of 16 bases. Germline values: CDR1 SGHRS, CDR2 YFSETQ. The variable domain in full, completed from reference TRBV5-1 and TRBJ2-7, reads KAGVTQTPRYLIKTRGQQVTLSCSPISGHRSVSWYQQTPGQGLQFLFEYFSETQRNKGNFPGRFSGRQFSNSRSEMNVSTLELGDSALYLCASSSGLFLSSYEQYFGPGTRLTVT.

The genes are TRBV19 and TRBJ1-5, with 11 positions matching TRBD1. The CDR3 covers 15 residues. Germline CDR1 reads LNHDA; CDR2 reads SQIVND (reference sequence). V trimming: 7 bases; J trimming: 4 bases; junction bases outside the gene matches: 6. The CDR3 here is CASTGQGARNQPQHF. The DNA of the CDR3 is TGTGCCAGTACCGGACAGGGGGCGCGAAATCAGCCCCAGCATTTT.

V usage is TRBV5-8 and J usage is TRBJ2-1; 7 nucleotides line up with TRBD2. Trimming removed 0 bases from V and 4 bases from J; junction bases left unmatched: 4. CDR3 size: 15 residues. Germline CDR1 and CDR2: SGHTS and YDEGEE. The CDR3 is CASSLVIAGYNEQFF. The DNA for the CDR3 is TGTGCCAGCAGCTTGGTGATAGCGGGTTACAATGAGCAGTTCTTC.

V gene TRBV9 combines with J gene TRBJ1-2; no reliable D call. The CDR3 consists of 17 residues. In germline, CDR1 is SGDLS, CDR2 YYNGEE. Deletions cut 2 bases from V and 2 bases from J, with 19 bases between. CDR3 loop: CASSVTPGPEHNYGYTF. DNA for the CDR3: TGTGCCAGCAGCGTGACCCCAGGTCCGGAACACAACTATGGCTACACCTTC.

This clone was recorded only once. This chain joins TRBV9 and TRBJ2-2; possibly TRBD2 for D (6 bases). The V end was cut by 0 bases, the J end by 3 bases, with 9 bases between. The germline gives CDR1 SGDLS, CDR2 YYNGEE. This CDR3 has 15 residues. The CDR3 region is CASSVGGGYTGELFF. In DNA form, the CDR3 reads TGTGCCAGCAGCGTAGGTGGAGGGTACACCGGGGAGCTGTTTTTT.

The gene calls are TRBV2 and TRBJ2-5; D perhaps matches TRBD1 (5 bases). Trimming took off 10 bases at V and 2 bases at J, with 14 bases between the two ends. This CDR3 spans 13 amino acids. Germline V gene data show CDR1 as SNHLY and CDR2 as FYNNEI. CDR3 loop: CATFLTDQETQYF. The CDR3 nucleotides read TGTGCCACTTTCTTGACAGATCAAGAGACCCAGTACTTC.

V is TRBV6-4 and J is TRBJ2-2, with a tentative D call TRBD1 (6 bases). Germline loops: CDR1 MRHNA, CDR2 SNTAGT. The germline V and J ends were trimmed by 11 bases and 2 bases, with 15 bases remaining between them. The CDR3 spans 14 residues. The CDR3 nucleotides read TGTGCCGTCCGGGCAGGGGTCAACACCGGGGAGCTGTTTTTT. Its protein is CAVRAGVNTGELFF.

The rearrangement links TRBV18 to TRBJ2-7; TRBD2 aligns across 8 bases. Germline CDR1 reads KGHSH; CDR2 reads LQKENI. The CDR3 is 15 amino acids. Trimming took 2 bases from V and 6 from J; bases not matched to a gene: 9. This CDR3 is CASSPFPGLGVEQYF. The CDR3 DNA follows: TGTGCCAGCTCACCATTCCCGGGACTAGGGGTCGAGCAGTACTTC.

This clone was seen just once. This chain joins TRBV4-3 and TRBJ2-5, with D tentatively TRBD2 (6 bases). Per the germline V gene, CDR1 is LGHNA and CDR2 is YSLEER. The CDR3 consists of 15 residues. The V gene lost 0 bases and the J gene lost 5 bases, with 13 bases spanning the gap. The CDR3 sequence: CASSQDREPLETQYF. Here the CDR3 DNA reads TGCGCCAGCAGCCAAGATCGGGAGCCCCTGGAGACCCAGTACTTC.

The genes are TRBV18 and TRBJ1-1; 7 nucleotides agree with TRBD1. Looked up from germline, CDR1 is KGHSH and CDR2 is LQKENI. V lost 0 bases, J lost 5 bases, and 6 bases stayed unmatched. The CDR3 is 15 amino acids. CDR3 sequence (DNA): TGTGCCAGCTCACCACCGGGGCAGGGGGGAACTGAAGCTTTCTTT. This translates into CASSPPGQGGTEAFF.

This clone was counted once. The chain carries TRBV15 and TRBJ1-3, with D possibly matching TRBD1 (5 bases). Looked up from germline, CDR1 is LNHNV and CDR2 is YYDKDF (reference sequence). The CDR3 length is 15 residues. The V end lost 5 bases, the J end lost 2 bases, and 13 bases lay between the germline ends. Here the CDR3 reads CATSLLGATGNTIYF. The CDR3 DNA reads TGTGCCACCAGCCTCTTAGGGGCGACTGGAAACACCATATATTTT.

The chain uses TRBV6-5 and TRBJ1-4; possibly TRBD1 for D (5 bases). The CDR3 runs to 12 residues. Between the trimmed V and J ends, which lost 8 bases and 4 bases, there was a span of 8 bases. Germline CDR1 reads MNHEY; CDR2 reads SVGAGI. The CDR3 region is CASGRVNEKLFF. The CDR3 coding sequence is TGTGCCAGCGGCAGGGTTAATGAAAAACTGTTTTTT.

The chain links TRBV4-3 to TRBJ1-2; 7 bases are shared with TRBD1. The germline CDR1 and CDR2 sequences are LGHNA and YSLEER. V lost 3 bases and J lost 4; bases outside the gene matches: 8. The CDR3 length is 15 residues. CDR3 amino acids: CASSQQPGGGYGYTF. For the CDR3, the DNA is TGCGCCAGCAGCCAGCAACCAGGGGGAGGCTATGGCTACACCTTC.

The chain couples TRBV7-2 to TRBJ1-6; TRBD1 aligns across 9 bases. Germline-derived CDR1 and CDR2 are SGHTA and FQGNSA. The CDR3 has 15 residues. V shed 5 bases, J shed 7 bases, and the junction held 6 bases outside the gene matches. The CDR3 loop is CASSPGDRENSPLHF. The CDR3, as DNA: TGTGCCAGCAGCCCGGGGGACAGGGAAAATTCACCCCTCCACTTT.

The rearrangement uses TRBV5-4 and TRBJ2-5; TRBD2 matches at 11 bases. The CDR3 is 15 residues long. V was pared by 4 bases and J by 1 base, with 3 bases of the junction left unmatched. Per the germline V gene, CDR1 is SGHNT and CDR2 is YYREEE (reference sequence). The CDR3 loop reads CASSTGTSGQETQYF. CDR3 nucleotide sequence: TGTGCCAGCAGCACCGGGACTAGCGGCCAAGAGACCCAGTACTTC.

V is TRBV4-3 and J is TRBJ1-2, with a tentative D call TRBD1 (5 bases). V was trimmed by 1 base and J by 7 bases, leaving 16 bases between them. Germline V lookup: CDR1 LGHNA, CDR2 YSLEER. The CDR3 is made up of 15 amino acids. In nucleotides, the CDR3 is TGCGCCAGCAGCCAAGCCGGGCAGGGTGAAACTGGCTACACCTTC. This translates into CASSQAGQGETGYTF.

The rearrangement uses TRBV2 and TRBJ1-2; D might be TRBD1 (5 bases). Germline values: CDR1 SNHLY, CDR2 FYNNEI. V was trimmed by 9 bases and J by 7 bases, leaving 18 bases between them. The length of the CDR3 is 13 residues. The CDR3 DNA is TGTGCCAGTCAAGGGTCAGGGTTGCTTGGCTACACCTTC. Translation gives CASQGSGLLGYTF.

V gene TRBV9 combines with J gene TRBJ2-1, with TRBD2 identical over 10 bases. Germline V gives CDR1 SGDLS, CDR2 YYNGEE. CDR3 length: 19 residues. Germline trimming cut 0 bases from V and 5 bases from J; bases unmatched to any gene: 14. This chain's CDR3 is CASSVGPLDSGGPHNEQFF. The CDR3 DNA reads as TGTGCCAGCAGCGTAGGTCCTCTCGATAGCGGGGGGCCACACAATGAGCAGTTCTTC.

A few counts support this clone. The CDR3 loop is CATSLDRGVNEQFF. CDR3 sequence (DNA): TGTGCCACCAGCTTGGACAGGGGGGTCAATGAGCAGTTCTTC. The chain uses TRBV15 and TRBJ2-1; 10 bases map to TRBD1. The germline gives CDR1 LNHNV, CDR2 YYDKDF (reference sequence). Trimming took 5 bases from V and 6 from J; bases not matched to a gene: 4. The CDR3 covers 14 residues.